Presented here are 17 T cell receptor beta chains from one specimen sequenced in a study of blood T cell repertoires in COVID-19. TCRdb keeps only in-frame clones here, not all; method: immunoSEQ multiplex PCR. The sample lists roughly 480,000 clones; about 88% were seen once. The material sequenced was peripheral blood. Receptor source: a man younger than 30 with COVID-19, enrolled during active disease.

The chain couples TRBV5-1 to TRBJ2-7; D may be TRBD2 (5 bases). The CDR3 runs to 13 residues. Trimming removed 2 bases at V and 3 bases at J, with 9 bases between. Germline CDR1 SGHRS, CDR2 YFSETQ. The CDR3 bases are TGCGCCAGCAGCTTAAACGGGGACTACGAGCAGTACTTC. It codes for CASSLNGDYEQYF.

The genes are TRBV7-3 and TRBJ2-3; the match to TRBD2 covers 11 bases. After removal of 2 bases from V and 4 bases from J, the junction contained 2 bases not matched to a gene. The CDR3 length is 15 residues. Germline assignment: CDR1 SGHTA and CDR2 FQGTGA. CDR3 in amino acids: CASSLGTSGSDTQYF. The DNA of the CDR3 is TGTGCCAGCAGCTTAGGGACTAGCGGTTCAGATACGCAGTATTTT.

V and J are TRBV7-9 and TRBJ1-2; 10 nucleotides match TRBD1. Germline-derived CDR1 and CDR2 are SEHNR and FQNEAQ (reference sequence). V was pared by 3 bases and J by 4 bases, with 2 bases of the junction left unmatched. The CDR3 is made up of 14 amino acids. The DNA for the CDR3 is TGTGCCAGCAGCTTCGGACAGGGGGGCTATGGCTACACCTTC. Translating gives CASSFGQGGYGYTF.

The chain couples TRBV19 to TRBJ2-1, with 13 nucleotides matching TRBD2. Germline lookup yields CDR1 LNHDA and CDR2 SQIVND (reference sequence). This CDR3 spans 18 amino acids. V shed 4 bases, J shed 4 bases, and the junction held 10 bases outside the gene matches. CDR3 DNA: TGTGCCAGTAGTACAGTCCCGGGACTAGCGGGATATTACAATGAGCAGTTCTTC. Its protein is CASSTVPGLAGYYNEQFF.

The genes are TRBV5-6 and TRBJ1-1; a weak D match, TRBD1 (6 bases). The ends were cut back, 1 base at V and 0 bases at J, with 7 bases in the middle. Germline assignment: CDR1 SGHDT and CDR2 YYEEEE. This CDR3 spans 14 amino acids. The CDR3 region has the DNA TGTGCCAGCAGCTTGACAGGGATGAACACTGAAGCTTTCTTT. Its protein product is CASSLTGMNTEAFF.

Points on this clone: This sample includes further DNA sequences coding for the same CDR3. The CDR3 DNA sequence: TGTGCCAGCAGTCCGGCGGGAGGGCTCCACGAGCAGTACTTC. Translating it yields CASSPAGGLHEQYF. The chain has TRBV2 and TRBJ2-7, with TRBD2 matching over 9 bases. The V gene end was trimmed by 5 bases and the J gene end by 5 bases; junction bases not matched to a gene: 7. The germline CDR1 and CDR2 sequences are SNHLY and FYNNEI. The CDR3 has 14 residues.

The chain links TRBV6-1 to TRBJ2-7; 12 bases match TRBD2. J gave up 4 bases and V 4 bases, and 8 bases lay outside the gene matches. The CDR3 totals 16 residues. The V gene's germline CDR1 is MNHNS and CDR2 SASEGT. In DNA form, the CDR3 reads TGTGCCAGCAGTGGGTCCGGGACTAGCGGGTTGTACGAGCAGTACTTC. Encoded protein: CASSGSGTSGLYEQYF.

The DNA of the CDR3 is TGCGCCAGCAGCCAAGCCGGTCGCGCCATTATAGCCAAAAACATTCAGTACTTC. This translates into CASSQAGRAIIAKNIQYF. The J gene is TRBJ2-4, the V gene TRBV4-1; no reliable D call. CDR1 and CDR2 from the germline V gene are MGHRA and YSYEKL. The CDR3 sequence is 18 residues long. V was trimmed by 1 base and J by 0 bases, leaving 16 bases between them.

Only one count was recorded for this clone. V usage is TRBV5-1 and J usage is TRBJ2-2; D perhaps matches TRBD1 (5 bases). There are 14 residues in the CDR3. Deletions cut 4 bases from V and 4 bases from J, with 11 bases between. From germline, CDR1 is SGHRS and CDR2 YFSETQ. In nucleotides, the CDR3 is TGCGCCAGCAGCCTACGACAGACCACCGGGGAGCTGTTTTTT. Amino acid sequence: CASSLRQTTGELFF.

This chain connects TRBV15 to TRBJ2-3; D perhaps matches TRBD1 (6 bases). V shed 5 bases and J shed 0 bases, with 9 bases lying between them. Germline CDR1 is LNHNV and CDR2 is YYDKDF (reference sequence). The CDR3 totals 14 residues. CDR3 nucleotide sequence: TGTGCCACCAGCGGGACAAGAAGCACAGATACGCAGTATTTT. Translated: CATSGTRSTDTQYF.

The V gene is TRBV10-3, the J gene TRBJ1-5, with D possibly matching TRBD1 (5 bases). The CDR3 is 14 amino acids. Trimming left V 5 bases short and J 4 bases short, with 12 bases between. Germline V gene data show CDR1 as ENHRY and CDR2 as SYGVKD. The CDR3 sequence: CAISPTGGNQPQHF. For the CDR3, the DNA is TGTGCCATCAGTCCGACCGGGGGTAATCAGCCCCAGCATTTT.

This chain links TRBV5-4 with TRBJ2-7; a possible D gene is TRBD2 (5 bases). V was cut by 4 bases and J by 4 bases, with 12 bases left in between. Per germline, CDR1 SGHNT and CDR2 YYREEE (reference sequence). The CDR3 contains 13 residues. CDR3 sequence reads: CASSHGIRYEQYF. The CDR3 DNA reads TGTGCCAGCAGCCACGGGATTAGGTACGAGCAGTACTTC.

This CDR3 reads CASSPYPLYGYTF. CDR3 nucleotides: TGTGCCAGCAGCCCCTACCCCCTCTATGGCTACACCTTC. The chain recombines TRBV5-4 with TRBJ1-2; D not certain. CDR1 is SGHNT and CDR2 is YYREEE in the germline V gene (reference sequence). The CDR3 length is 13 residues. V lost 4 bases and J 4 bases, leaving 11 bases between the germline ends.

Points on this clone: This may arise from a read error, as a much more abundant clone is one base away. Other DNA sequences in this specimen translate into the identical CDR3. The chain links TRBV3-1 (or the pseudogene TRBV3-2) to TRBJ2-3, with D tentatively TRBD2 (5 bases). V lost 3 bases and J 4 bases, leaving 5 bases between the germline ends. The CDR3 contains 12 residues. Germline V gives CDR1 LGHDT, CDR2 YNNKEL (reference sequence). Here the CDR3 DNA reads TGTGCCAGCAGCCAGCGGGCAGATACGCAGTATTTT. This translates into CASSQRADTQYF.

In DNA form, the CDR3 reads TGTGCCAGCAGCCCCAGCGATAGAGGCTACACCTTC. Its translation: CASSPSDRGYTF. The J gene is TRBJ1-2, the V gene TRBV14; D call uncertain. Trimming pared 4 bases from V and 8 bases from J, leaving 11 bases between. Germline lookup yields CDR1 SGHDN and CDR2 FVKESK. The CDR3 is 12 amino acids. Supplemented by reference TRBV14 and TRBJ1-2, the full variable domain reads EAGVTQFPSHSVIEKGQTVTLRCDPISGHDNLYWYRRVMGKEIKFLLHFVKESKQDESGMPNNRFLAERTGGTYSTLKVQPAELEDSGVYFCASSPSDRGYTFGSGTRLTVV.

V is TRBV19 and J is TRBJ2-5, with 7 nucleotides matching TRBD2. The CDR3 contains 15 residues. Looked up from germline, CDR1 is LNHDA and CDR2 is SQIVND (reference sequence). V lost 4 bases to trimming and J lost 1 base; unmatched junction nucleotides: 6. The CDR3 region has the DNA TGTGCCAGTAGTACCGAGACTAGCCCCCAAGAGACCCAGTACTTC. Translating gives CASSTETSPQETQYF.

The CDR3 bases are TGCGCCAGCAGCTTGGGGAGACTAGCGTACCAAGAGACCCAGTACTTC. Translating gives CASSLGRLAYQETQYF. V gene TRBV5-1 combines with J gene TRBJ2-5; TRBD2 matches at 8 bases. Per germline, CDR1 SGHRS and CDR2 YFSETQ. After removal of 0 bases from V and 0 bases from J, the junction contained 4 bases not matched to a gene. This CDR3 is 16 amino acids long.